These T cell receptor beta chains were read from a single sample in a study of T-cell memory formation after mild COVID-19. TCRdb redid the calling of the 5' RACE reads with MiXCR, one entry per CDR3 protein. The sample includes roughly 170,000 distinct CDR3 sequences, less than 20% of them seen just once. Sequenced sample: PBMCs or a T cell subset sorted from them (not recorded which). Receptor source: a man aged 18-30 years who had mild COVID-19 (a few samples of this study predate the infection). Cell type and time point are not known. Both conserved end residues are part of each CDR3. Each record gives: V gene, J gene, clone size, CDR3 protein. Some rows mark clone size as missing; the rest say once, few, many or name a class of expanded clone.

V gene: TRBV19
J gene: TRBJ2-7
clone size: few
CDR3 protein: CASSTLEGSYEQYF

V gene: TRBV20-1
J gene: TRBJ2-5
clone size: .
CDR3 protein: CSATWGGKETQYF

V gene: TRBV6-5
J gene: TRBJ2-7
clone size: many
CDR3 protein: CASSYRGPSSYEQYF

V gene: TRBV10-3
J gene: TRBJ2-1
clone size: .
CDR3 protein: CAISESEGGNEQFF

V gene: TRBV27
J gene: TRBJ2-2
clone size: .
CDR3 protein: CASSFNGAGTGELFF

V gene: TRBV5-1
J gene: TRBJ1-1
clone size: .
CDR3 protein: CASSPGQGTNTEAFF

V gene: TRBV7-8
J gene: TRBJ2-3
clone size: .
CDR3 protein: CASNRNFGVGDTQYF

V gene: TRBV24-1
J gene: TRBJ1-5
clone size: .
CDR3 protein: CEKGDGNQPQHF

V gene: TRBV7-9
J gene: TRBJ1-2
clone size: .
CDR3 protein: CASSPPGGGYTF

V gene: TRBV28
J gene: TRBJ2-3
clone size: .
CDR3 protein: CASGWGTVRDTQYF

V gene: TRBV6-5
J gene: TRBJ1-4
clone size: .
CDR3 protein: CASQGRQGNEKLFF

V gene: TRBV20-1
J gene: TRBJ1-5
clone size: few
CDR3 protein: CSAQGSNQPQHF

V gene: TRBV7-2
J gene: TRBJ2-3
clone size: few
CDR3 protein: CASRFFPGQTSTDTQYF

V gene: TRBV30
J gene: TRBJ2-1
clone size: .
CDR3 protein: CAWSRSGGAGQFF

V gene: TRBV4-1
J gene: TRBJ2-3
clone size: few
CDR3 protein: CASSQDRLLTDTQYF

V gene: TRBV6-5
J gene: TRBJ1-2
clone size: few
CDR3 protein: CASSTPNYGYTF

V gene: TRBV6-5
J gene: TRBJ1-5
clone size: few
CDR3 protein: CASSSRTSRGQPQHF

V gene: TRBV6-6
J gene: TRBJ2-3
clone size: .
CDR3 protein: CASMFSGGITDTQYF

V gene: TRBV7-3
J gene: TRBJ2-1
clone size: few
CDR3 protein: CASSLRYGGGLDEQFF

V gene: TRBV19
J gene: TRBJ1-5
clone size: .
CDR3 protein: CASSITGQPQHF

V gene: TRBV7-2
J gene: TRBJ1-2
clone size: .
CDR3 protein: CASSLEIGRNYGYTF

V gene: TRBV27
J gene: TRBJ1-2
clone size: .
CDR3 protein: CASSPRTGPGDYGYTF

V gene: TRBV29-1
J gene: TRBJ2-3
clone size: .
CDR3 protein: CSVEDGGSDTQYF

V gene: TRBV19
J gene: TRBJ1-2
clone size: few
CDR3 protein: CASSNEGANYGYTF

V gene: TRBV30
J gene: TRBJ2-5
clone size: once
CDR3 protein: CAWTGGGQETQYF

V gene: TRBV3-1
J gene: TRBJ1-1
clone size: .
CDR3 protein: CASSQEGPDNTEAFF

V gene: TRBV7-2
J gene: TRBJ2-5
clone size: few
CDR3 protein: CASSLRVKGQGVAMRVQETQYF

V gene: TRBV5-1
J gene: TRBJ1-1
clone size: .
CDR3 protein: CASSSQGAVTEAFF

V gene: TRBV12-3/TRBV12-4
J gene: TRBJ2-3
clone size: many
CDR3 protein: CASSLALDGVTDTQYF

V gene: TRBV4-3
J gene: TRBJ2-2
clone size: many
CDR3 protein: CASSQVSYRDTGELFF

V gene: TRBV7-2
J gene: TRBJ2-2
clone size: few
CDR3 protein: CASRPGSGGNTGELFF

V gene: TRBV5-4
J gene: TRBJ1-1
clone size: .
CDR3 protein: CASSPRGGRGDGEAFF

V gene: TRBV24-1
J gene: TRBJ2-2
clone size: .
CDR3 protein: CATSGAHANTGELFF

V gene: TRBV28
J gene: TRBJ2-4
clone size: few
CDR3 protein: CASSLLEGTLAKNIQYF

V gene: TRBV4-1
J gene: TRBJ2-3
clone size: few
CDR3 protein: CASSQDLTSGYTDTQYF

V gene: TRBV6-2/TRBV6-3
J gene: TRBJ1-5
clone size: .
CDR3 protein: CASTEGGQPQHF

V gene: TRBV20-1
J gene: TRBJ1-4
clone size: many
CDR3 protein: CSAPSGTVNEKLFF

V gene: TRBV6-1
J gene: TRBJ2-1
clone size: .
CDR3 protein: CASPGQGNEQFF

V gene: TRBV30
J gene: TRBJ1-5
clone size: few
CDR3 protein: CAWSEGSSNQPQHF